Included here is one TCR beta chain sequence, with context. The entry originates in a study of technical replicates of blood from a handful of donors. J lost 3 bases, V lost 6 bases, and 0 bases had no gene match. CDR3 length: 15 amino acids. Germline lookup yields CDR1 SNHLY and CDR2 FYNNEI. The table came from immunoSEQ multiplex PCR; TCRdb's copy has only in-frame clones and leaves some out. The repertoire holds 65,000 to 95,000 clones, with roughly 98% as singletons. This chain uses TRBV2 with TRBJ2-2; 14 bases match TRBD2. Sample: T cells isolated from PBMCs. This TCR came from a human donor in good health. DNA of the CDR3: TGTGCCAGCAGGGGACTAGCGGGGGACACCGGGGAGCTGTTTTTT. Protein: CASRGLAGDTGELFF.